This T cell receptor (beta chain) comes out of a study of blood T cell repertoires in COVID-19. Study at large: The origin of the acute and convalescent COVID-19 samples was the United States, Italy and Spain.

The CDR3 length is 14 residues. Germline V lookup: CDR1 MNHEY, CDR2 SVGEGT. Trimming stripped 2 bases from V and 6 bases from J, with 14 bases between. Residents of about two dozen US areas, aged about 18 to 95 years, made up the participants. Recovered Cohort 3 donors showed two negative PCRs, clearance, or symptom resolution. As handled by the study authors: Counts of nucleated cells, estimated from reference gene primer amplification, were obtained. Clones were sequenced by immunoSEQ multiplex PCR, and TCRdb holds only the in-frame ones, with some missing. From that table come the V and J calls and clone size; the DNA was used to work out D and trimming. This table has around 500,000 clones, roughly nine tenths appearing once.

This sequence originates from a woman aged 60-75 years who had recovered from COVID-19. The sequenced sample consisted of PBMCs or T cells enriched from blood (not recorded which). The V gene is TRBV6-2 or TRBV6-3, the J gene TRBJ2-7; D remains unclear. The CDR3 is CASSYGQIIGEQYF. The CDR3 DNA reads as TGTGCCAGCAGTTACGGGCAGATAATAGGCGAGCAGTACTTC.